This T cell receptor beta chain came from a study of identical twins. Study-wide results and limits: A cross-sectional statistical analysis, not follow-up of the same donors, supported the conclusions. Out-of-frame alpha sequences shared by twins showed excess low generation probability. Sequences that were beta out-of-frame showed weaker excess twin sharing.

TCRdb re-called the 5' RACE reads through MiXCR, storing one row per CDR3 protein. The sample lists some 270,000 distinct CDR3 sequences, about 8.3% occurring once. This CDR3 has 15 amino acids. The germline V gene encodes CDR1 LGHDT and CDR2 YNNKEL (reference sequence). Trimming cost V 3 bases and J 4 bases; bases outside gene matches: 8. This clonotype was recorded once. The target antigen is unknown. Every sampled donor was Caucasian and healthy. The same data also went into a second study, on yellow fever vaccine responses in identical twins.

The chain employs TRBV3-1 and TRBJ2-5, with 7 bases aligning to TRBD2. Sequencing was done on a sample of CD8+ T cells sorted from blood. The source of this sequence is a woman younger than 35 in good health. CDR3 nucleotide sequence: TGTGCCAGCAGCCACTACGGCGGGAGACGAGAGACCCAGTACTTC. Protein product: CASSHYGGRRETQYF.